A single sample gave rise to the 15 T cell receptor beta chains below, sequenced in a study of blood T cell repertoires in COVID-19 (dated by TCRdb to 2020 to 2021). Libraries came from the immunoSEQ multiplex PCR assay. This immuneACCESS table, as held by TCRdb, lists in-frame sequences with V and J called but not all clones. Of the missing ones, under half trace to an unresolved V gene in checked studies; the others have no known cause. The sample table shows roughly 300,000 clones, and 70% to 90% are seen once. The top ten clones comprise roughly 4% of the sample. The sample was PBMCs or T cells enriched from blood (not recorded which). The receptors here all came from a man aged 30 to 45 who had recovered from COVID-19.

This chain joins TRBV6-6 and TRBJ1-2; 8 bases line up with TRBD1. The CDR3 contains 15 residues. The trim removed 6 bases at V and 4 bases at J, leaving 10 bases unmatched. The germline V gene has CDR1 MNHNY and CDR2 SVGAGI (reference sequence). For the CDR3, the DNA is TGTGCCAGCAGCCTAGGACAGGGAAAGGGCTATGGCTACACCTTC. Its protein product is CASSLGQGKGYGYTF.

The V and J genes are TRBV24-1 and TRBJ1-2; 10 bases are shared with TRBD1. The CDR3 has 14 amino acids. Germline lookup yields CDR1 KGHDR and CDR2 SFDVKD. V shed 4 bases and J 8 bases; nucleotides not matched to a gene: 6. The CDR3 reads CATSDQGQGRGYTF. For the CDR3, the DNA is TGTGCCACCAGTGACCAGGGACAGGGGCGCGGCTACACCTTC.

The CDR3 bases are TGTGCCAGCAGCCAAGATTACACCCGAACTAATGAAAAACTGTTTTTT. This encodes CASSQDYTRTNEKLFF. The rearrangement uses TRBV3-1 (or the pseudogene TRBV3-2) and TRBJ1-4; no clear D gene. Germline values: CDR1 LGHDT, CDR2 YNNKEL (reference sequence). The CDR3 covers 16 residues. With 0 bases removed from V and 1 base from J, the gap between germline ends came to 9 bases.

The chain uses TRBV10-1 and TRBJ2-1, with a possible D match to TRBD2 (5 bases). The germline V and J ends were trimmed by 7 bases and 9 bases, with 16 bases remaining between them. This CDR3 comprises 13 residues. Germline lookup yields CDR1 WNHNN and CDR2 SYGVQD (reference sequence). Here the CDR3 reads CASTSYMGAEQFF. In nucleotides, the CDR3 is TGCGCCAGCACGAGCTACATGGGAGCTGAGCAGTTCTTC.

This clone was recorded a few times. J is TRBJ2-3 and V is TRBV11-3; 7 bases are shared with TRBD2. J was trimmed by 2 bases and V by 4 bases; bases with no gene match: 15. The CDR3 is made up of 18 amino acids. CDR1 is SGHNT, CDR2 YENEEA, per germline. The DNA for the CDR3 is TGTGCCAGCAGCTCTCGAGCGGGGACCATCAAAAACACAGATACGCAGTATTTT. Encoded protein: CASSSRAGTIKNTDTQYF.

V gene TRBV19 combines with J gene TRBJ2-1; 7 nucleotides agree with TRBD2. Germline V gene sequence: CDR1 LNHDA, CDR2 SQIVND (reference sequence). CDR3 length equals 16 residues. V gave up 3 bases and J gave up 9 bases; unmatched junction bases: 14. The CDR3 sequence: CASSIPSGVLGVEQFF. The CDR3 DNA sequence: TGTGCCAGTAGTATCCCGAGCGGGGTCCTTGGGGTTGAGCAGTTCTTC.

V and J are TRBV5-1 and TRBJ1-2, with D unresolved. CDR1 is SGHRS, CDR2 YFSETQ, per germline. Trimming removed 2 bases at V and 0 bases at J, with 11 bases between. This CDR3 is 15 amino acids long. In DNA, the CDR3 is TGCGCCAGCAGCTTTCTGAGGCTAGCTAACTATGGCTACACCTTC. Translating it yields CASSFLRLANYGYTF.

This clone has just one count. The rearrangement joins TRBV10-3 to TRBJ2-1, with 12 bases lining up with TRBD1. Trimming took 6 bases from V and 10 from J; bases not matched to a gene: 13. The CDR3 totals 16 residues. Looked up from germline, CDR1 is ENHRY and CDR2 is SYGVKD. Written as DNA, the CDR3 is TGTGCCATCAGCGTTCGATTTGAGGGACAGGGGGCCGAGCAGTTCTTC. As protein: CAISVRFEGQGAEQFF.

This rearrangement joins TRBV12-5 to TRBJ2-7; 10 positions agree with TRBD2. V lost 0 bases and J lost 2; bases outside the gene matches: 4. CDR1 and CDR2 (germline): LGHNT, FRNRAP. The CDR3 is made up of 16 amino acids. DNA of the CDR3: TGTGCTAGTGGTTTGGTACTTGGGACTAGCGCCTACGAGCAGTACTTC. This sequence encodes CASGLVLGTSAYEQYF.

The rearrangement joins TRBV30 to TRBJ1-2, with 10 nucleotides matching TRBD1. The CDR3 is made up of 14 amino acids. The J segment lost 6 bases and the V segment lost 4 bases, leaving 8 bases of the junction unmatched. Germline assignment: CDR1 GTSNPN and CDR2 SVGIG (reference sequence). The CDR3 DNA follows: TGTGCCTGGATTGGGACAGGGGCCTCTCATGGCTACACCTTC. This translates into CAWIGTGASHGYTF.

The rearrangement uses TRBV10-2 and TRBJ1-5, with TRBD1 as a possible D gene (5 bases). V lost 0 bases to trimming and J lost 6 bases, with 21 bases between them. The CDR3 is 18 amino acids. From germline, CDR1 is WSHSY and CDR2 SAAADI. CDR3 residues: CASSESWGGGDLGQPQHF. DNA of the CDR3: TGCGCCAGCAGTGAGTCGTGGGGGGGAGGAGATTTAGGTCAGCCCCAGCATTTT.

V is TRBV7-9 and J is TRBJ1-3; D possibly corresponds to TRBD1 (6 bases). Germline V gene data show CDR1 as SEHNR and CDR2 as FQNEAQ (reference sequence). V was trimmed by 2 bases and J by 4 bases, leaving 12 bases between them. CDR3 length: 15 residues. Here the CDR3 reads CASSLQQGDGNTIYF. The CDR3 nucleotides read TGTGCCAGCAGCTTACAACAGGGAGACGGAAACACCATATATTTT.

The J gene is TRBJ2-5, the V gene TRBV6-1, with D perhaps matching TRBD1 (6 bases). CDR1 is MNHNS and CDR2 is SASEGT in the germline V gene. The CDR3 consists of 16 residues. V lost 3 bases and J lost 4, with 18 bases in between. CDR3 loop: CASSDATGGGRETQYF. The CDR3 DNA is TGTGCCAGCAGTGACGCTACAGGTGGGGGCAGAGAGACCCAGTACTTC.

A single count supports this clone. The identical CDR3 is also encoded by other nucleotide sequences in the sample. The chain's CDR3 is CASSRDSQETQYF. CDR3 sequence (DNA): TGCGCCAGCAGCCGGGACTCACAAGAGACCCAGTACTTC. V and J are TRBV5-1 and TRBJ2-5; D is perhaps TRBD2 (6 bases). Germline loops: CDR1 SGHRS, CDR2 YFSETQ. The CDR3 is 13 residues long. V lost 4 bases to trimming and J lost 2 bases, with 9 bases between them.

The chain employs TRBV5-1 and TRBJ1-3, with 8 bases aligning to TRBD1. The CDR3 loop spans 14 amino acids. With 4 bases clipped from V and 4 bases from J, the junction kept 4 bases outside the gene matches. The germline V gene has CDR1 SGHRS and CDR2 YFSETQ. The CDR3 region has the DNA TGCGCCAGCAGCGCCCAGGGGGCAGGAAACACCATATATTTT. This gives the protein CASSAQGAGNTIYF.